This TCR beta chain stems from a study of T cells in Graves' hyperthyroidism and ophthalmopathy. General study results and limits: The model foresaw ophthalmopathy a median about 6.1 months prior to onset.

V shed 4 bases, J shed 0 bases, and the junction held 8 bases outside the gene matches. This CDR3 is 17 amino acids long. Fresh 10 ml peripheral blood yielded PBMCs. About this clonotype: Its antigen remains unknown.

Template material for amplifying TCR beta CDR3 regions consisted of RNA transcripts. The study used the HTBI primer set for a first-round RT-PCR of the TCR CDR3. Via MiXCR, TCRdb re-called the multiplex PCR reads, giving one row per CDR3 protein. The sample has about 350,000 distinct CDR3 sequences, roughly 18% seen once; the top ten hold 15%. V is TRBV12-3 or TRBV12-4 and J is TRBJ2-2; 7 positions agree with TRBD1. The sample taken for sequencing was blood. The clonotype comes from a woman between 40 and 50 years old with Graves' ophthalmopathy. CDR3 amino acids: CASSSEQGLTNTGELFF. Written as DNA, the CDR3 is TGTGCCAGCAGTTCCGAACAGGGGCTGACGAACACCGGGGAGCTGTTTTTT.